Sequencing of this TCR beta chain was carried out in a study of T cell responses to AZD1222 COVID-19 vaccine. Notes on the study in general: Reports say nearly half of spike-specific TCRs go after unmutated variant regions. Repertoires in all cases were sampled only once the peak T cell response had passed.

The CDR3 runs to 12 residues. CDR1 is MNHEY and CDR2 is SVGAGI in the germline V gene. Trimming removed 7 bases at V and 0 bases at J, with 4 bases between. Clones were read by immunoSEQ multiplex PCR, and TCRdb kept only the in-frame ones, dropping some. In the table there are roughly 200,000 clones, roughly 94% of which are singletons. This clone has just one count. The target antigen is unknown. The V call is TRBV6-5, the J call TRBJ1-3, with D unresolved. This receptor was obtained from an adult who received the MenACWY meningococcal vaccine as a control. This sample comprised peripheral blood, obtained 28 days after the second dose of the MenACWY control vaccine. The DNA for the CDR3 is TGTGCCAGCACCGGCTCTGGAAACACCATATATTTT. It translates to CASTGSGNTIYF.